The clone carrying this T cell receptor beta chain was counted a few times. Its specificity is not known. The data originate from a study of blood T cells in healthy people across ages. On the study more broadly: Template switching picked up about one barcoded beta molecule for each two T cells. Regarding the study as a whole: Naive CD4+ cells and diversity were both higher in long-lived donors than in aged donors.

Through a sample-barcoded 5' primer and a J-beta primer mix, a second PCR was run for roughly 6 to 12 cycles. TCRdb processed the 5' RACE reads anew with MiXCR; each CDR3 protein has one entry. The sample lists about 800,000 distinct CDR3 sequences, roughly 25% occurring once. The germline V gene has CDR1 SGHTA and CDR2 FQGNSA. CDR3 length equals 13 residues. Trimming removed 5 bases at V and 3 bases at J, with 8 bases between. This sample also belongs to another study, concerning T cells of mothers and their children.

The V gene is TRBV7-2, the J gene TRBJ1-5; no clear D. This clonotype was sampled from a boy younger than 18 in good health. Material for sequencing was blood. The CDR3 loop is CASSPRYNQPQHF. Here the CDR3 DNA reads TGTGCCAGCAGCCCTCGCTACAATCAGCCCCAGCATTTT.